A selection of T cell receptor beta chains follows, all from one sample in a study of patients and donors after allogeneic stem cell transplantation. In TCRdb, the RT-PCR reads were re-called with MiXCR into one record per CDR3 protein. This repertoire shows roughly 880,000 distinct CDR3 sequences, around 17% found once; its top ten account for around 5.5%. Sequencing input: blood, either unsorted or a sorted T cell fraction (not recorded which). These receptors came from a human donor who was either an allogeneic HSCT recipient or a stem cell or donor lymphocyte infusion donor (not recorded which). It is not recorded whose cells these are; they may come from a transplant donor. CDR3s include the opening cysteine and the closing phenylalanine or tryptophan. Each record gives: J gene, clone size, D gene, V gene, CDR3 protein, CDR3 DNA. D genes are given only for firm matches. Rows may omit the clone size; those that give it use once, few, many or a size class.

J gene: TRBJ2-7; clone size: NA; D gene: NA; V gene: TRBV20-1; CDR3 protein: CSASLRNYEQYF; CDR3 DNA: TGCAGTGCTAGCCTCCGAAACTACGAGCAGTACTTC
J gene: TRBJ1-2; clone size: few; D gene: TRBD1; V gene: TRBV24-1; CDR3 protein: CATSDPTGGDLYGYTF; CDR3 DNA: TGTGCCACCAGTGACCCGACAGGGGGGGACCTCTATGGCTACACCTTC
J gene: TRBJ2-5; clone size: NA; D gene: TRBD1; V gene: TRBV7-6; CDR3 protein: CASSLAQGQALQETQYF; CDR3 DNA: TGTGCCAGCAGCTTAGCCCAGGGACAGGCGTTGCAAGAGACCCAGTACTTC
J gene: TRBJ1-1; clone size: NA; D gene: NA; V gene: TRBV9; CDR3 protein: CASNPANFNTEAFF; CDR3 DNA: TGTGCCAGCAATCCCGCCAACTTTAACACTGAAGCTTTCTTT
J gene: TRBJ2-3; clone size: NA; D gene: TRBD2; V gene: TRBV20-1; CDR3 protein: CSARGSGSGTTLGTDTQYF; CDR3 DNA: TGCAGTGCTAGAGGTTCAGGTAGCGGGACGACGCTAGGAACAGATACGCAGTATTTT
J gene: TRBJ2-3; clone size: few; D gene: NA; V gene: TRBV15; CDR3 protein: CATSRDRGGTQYF; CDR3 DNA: TGTGCCACCAGCAGAGATCGAGGGGGTACGCAGTATTTT
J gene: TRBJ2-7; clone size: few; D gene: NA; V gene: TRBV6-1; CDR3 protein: CASSEEALRPLSYEQYF; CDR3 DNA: TGTGCCAGCAGTGAGGAGGCCCTGAGGCCTCTATCCTACGAGCAGTACTTC
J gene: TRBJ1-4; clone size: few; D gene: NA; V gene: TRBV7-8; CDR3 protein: CASSYGRDATNEKLFF; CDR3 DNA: TGTGCCAGCAGCTACGGCAGGGACGCAACTAATGAAAAACTGTTTTTT
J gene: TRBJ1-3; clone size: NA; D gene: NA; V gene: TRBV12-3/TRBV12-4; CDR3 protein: CASSRQFSPLRAGNTIYF; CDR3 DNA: TGTGCCAGCAGTCGACAGTTTAGTCCCTTACGGGCTGGAAACACCATATATTTT
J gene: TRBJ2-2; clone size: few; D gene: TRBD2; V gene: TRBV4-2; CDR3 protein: CASSQELAGGANTGELFF; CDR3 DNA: TGTGCCAGCAGCCAAGAATTAGCGGGGGGCGCGAACACCGGGGAGCTGTTTTTT
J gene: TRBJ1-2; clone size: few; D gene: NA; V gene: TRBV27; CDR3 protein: CASSLKQRGSVYGYTF; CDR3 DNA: TGTGCCAGCAGTCTAAAACAGAGGGGAAGCGTCTATGGCTACACCTTC
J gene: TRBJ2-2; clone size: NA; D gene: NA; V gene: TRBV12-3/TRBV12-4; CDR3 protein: CASSLALAGYTGELFF; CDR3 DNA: TGTGCCAGCAGTTTAGCGCTGGCAGGGTACACCGGGGAGCTGTTTTTT
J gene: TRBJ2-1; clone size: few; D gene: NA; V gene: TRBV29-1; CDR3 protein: CSVARGSSYNEQFF; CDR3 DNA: TGCAGCGTCGCCCGGGGAAGCTCCTACAATGAGCAGTTCTTC
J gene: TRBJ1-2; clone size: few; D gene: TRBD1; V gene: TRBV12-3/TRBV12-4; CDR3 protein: CASSPRTGTHGYTF; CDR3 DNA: TGTGCCAGCAGTCCGAGGACAGGGACCCATGGCTACACCTTC
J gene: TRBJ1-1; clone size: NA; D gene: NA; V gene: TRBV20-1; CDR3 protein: CSARRGLSTEAFF; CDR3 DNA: TGCAGTGCTAGAAGGGGTCTCAGCACTGAAGCTTTCTTT
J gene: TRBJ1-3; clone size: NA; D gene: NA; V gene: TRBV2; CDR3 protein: CASSERRDDTIYF; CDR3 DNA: TGTGCCAGCAGTGAAAGGAGGGATGACACCATATATTTT
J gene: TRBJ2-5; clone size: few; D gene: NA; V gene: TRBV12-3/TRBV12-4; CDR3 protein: CASSSPTGQETQYF; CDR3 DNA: TGTGCCAGCAGTTCGCCGACAGGACAAGAGACCCAGTACTTC
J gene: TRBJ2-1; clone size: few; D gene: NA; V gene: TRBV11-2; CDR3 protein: CASGGQLGNEQFF; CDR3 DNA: TGTGCCAGTGGAGGACAGCTCGGGAATGAGCAGTTCTTC
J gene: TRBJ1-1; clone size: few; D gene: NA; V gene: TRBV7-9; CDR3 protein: CASSLVPTNTEAFF; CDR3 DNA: TGTGCCAGCAGTCTCGTTCCGACGAACACTGAAGCTTTCTTT
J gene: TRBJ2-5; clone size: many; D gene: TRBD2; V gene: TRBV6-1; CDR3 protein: CASSLVAGGQETQYF; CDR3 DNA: TGTGCCAGCAGCCTTGTAGCGGGGGGACAAGAGACCCAGTACTTC
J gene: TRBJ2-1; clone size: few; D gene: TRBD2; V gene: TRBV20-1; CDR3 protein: CSARSLAGGVTGDEQFF; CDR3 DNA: TGCAGTGCTAGGAGTCTAGCGGGAGGGGTCACCGGCGATGAGCAGTTCTTC
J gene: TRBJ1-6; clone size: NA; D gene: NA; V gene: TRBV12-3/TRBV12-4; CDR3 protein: CASSLDGSPLHF; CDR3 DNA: TGTGCCAGCAGTTTAGACGGTTCACCCCTCCACTTT
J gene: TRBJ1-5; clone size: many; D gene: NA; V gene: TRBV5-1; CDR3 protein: CASSSVGDTGQPQHF; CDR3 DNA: TGCGCCAGCAGCTCGGTAGGGGACACGGGTCAGCCCCAGCATTTT
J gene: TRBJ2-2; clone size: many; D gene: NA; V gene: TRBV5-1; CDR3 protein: CASTGGQTNTGELFF; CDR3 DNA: TGCGCCAGCACCGGGGGACAGACGAACACCGGGGAGCTGTTTTTT
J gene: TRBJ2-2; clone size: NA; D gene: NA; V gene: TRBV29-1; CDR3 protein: CSVAPVKDTGELFF; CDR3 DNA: TGCAGCGTTGCGCCGGTAAAGGACACCGGGGAGCTGTTTTTT